Each of the 8 T cell receptor beta chains below was sequenced from the same sample in a study of blood T cell repertoires in COVID-19. Assay used: immunoSEQ multiplex PCR; TCRdb lists only in-frame clones, some missing. The sample lists about 240,000 clones; around 90% were seen once. The sample comprised peripheral blood. These receptors originate from a man in his 60s who had recovered from COVID-19.

The chain links TRBV6-1 to TRBJ2-1; D uncertain. Germline assignment: CDR1 MNHNS and CDR2 SASEGT. The germline V and J ends were trimmed by 2 bases and 0 bases, with 14 bases remaining between them. This CDR3 spans 17 amino acids. The CDR3 protein is CASSEPSKPSSYNEQFF. The CDR3 nucleotides read TGTGCCAGCAGTGAACCCTCCAAGCCTAGCTCCTACAATGAGCAGTTCTTC.

This clone was observed a handful of times. The chain uses TRBV19 and TRBJ2-7; 7 positions agree with TRBD1. Germline lookup yields CDR1 LNHDA and CDR2 SQIVND (reference sequence). CDR3 length: 14 amino acids. Trimming at V came to 9 bases and at J to 0 bases, leaving 8 bases not matched to a gene. In nucleotides, the CDR3 is TGTGCCAGATGGACAGGTGATACCTCCTACGAGCAGTACGTC. Its protein product is CARWTGDTSYEQYV.

The rearrangement uses TRBV5-6 and TRBJ2-5; the D gene is possibly TRBD1 (6 bases). There are 15 residues in the CDR3. V lost 4 bases and J 1 base, leaving 14 bases between the germline ends. Germline CDR1 SGHDT, CDR2 YYEEEE. The CDR3 loop is CASSPRTVTQETQYF. DNA of the CDR3: TGTGCCAGCAGCCCACGGACAGTAACCCAAGAGACCCAGTACTTC.

This chain links TRBV7-2 with TRBJ1-2; 8 bases agree with TRBD1. Trimming cost V 5 bases and J 4 bases; bases outside gene matches: 9. The CDR3 covers 15 residues. Germline values: CDR1 SGHTA, CDR2 FQGNSA. CDR3 nucleotides: TGTGCCAGCAGCGCCCCGGGACAGGACCGCTATGGCTACACCTTC. Protein product: CASSAPGQDRYGYTF. The full variable domain, in which reference TRBV7-2 and TRBJ1-2 provide the parts outside the CDR3, is GAGVSQSPSNKVTEKGKDVELRCDPISGHTALYWYRQSLGQGLEFLIYFQGNSAPDKSGLPSDRFSAERTGGSVSTLTIQRTQQEDSAVYLCASSAPGQDRYGYTFGSGTRLTVV.

The chain uses TRBV30 and TRBJ1-4; no clear D. The V end lost 0 bases, the J end lost 4 bases, and 18 bases lay between the germline ends. The germline V gene has CDR1 GTSNPN and CDR2 SVGIG (reference sequence). The CDR3 has 17 amino acids. DNA for the CDR3: TGTGCCTGGAGTGTACTCGGTAATCCACTACTTAATGAAAAACTGTTTTTT. It is translated as CAWSVLGNPLLNEKLFF. Full variable domain (missing parts from reference TRBV30 and TRBJ1-4): SQTIHQWPATLVQPVGSPLSLECTVEGTSNPNLYWYRQAAGRGLQLLFYSVGIGQISSEVPQNLSASRPQDRQFILSSKKLLLSDSGFYLCAWSVLGNPLLNEKLFFGSGTQLSVL.

V and J are TRBV12-5 and TRBJ1-1, with TRBD1 matching over 8 bases. Trimming removed 3 bases from V and 4 bases from J; junction bases left unmatched: 4. CDR3 length: 14 amino acids. Germline V CDR1 and CDR2: LGHNT, FRNRAP. CDR3: CASGFRQGATEAFF. CDR3 coding DNA: TGTGCTAGTGGTTTCCGGCAGGGGGCCACTGAAGCTTTCTTT.

The chain carries TRBV19 and TRBJ2-2, with 8 bases matching TRBD1. From germline, CDR1 is LNHDA and CDR2 SQIVND (reference sequence). The CDR3 totals 14 residues. V lost 5 bases and J lost 6; bases outside the gene matches: 5. CDR3: CASSWTGFSGELFF. In DNA form, the CDR3 reads TGTGCCAGTAGTTGGACAGGGTTTTCCGGGGAGCTGTTTTTT.

This chain links TRBV28 with TRBJ2-6; 7 bases map to TRBD2. CDR1 and CDR2 (germline): MDHEN, SYDVKM. The J segment lost 4 bases and the V segment lost 6 bases, leaving 0 bases of the junction unmatched. The CDR3 has 13 amino acids. For the CDR3, the DNA is TGTGCCAGCAGGGGAGGGGGGGCCAACGTCCTGACTTTC. Encoded protein: CASRGGGANVLTF.